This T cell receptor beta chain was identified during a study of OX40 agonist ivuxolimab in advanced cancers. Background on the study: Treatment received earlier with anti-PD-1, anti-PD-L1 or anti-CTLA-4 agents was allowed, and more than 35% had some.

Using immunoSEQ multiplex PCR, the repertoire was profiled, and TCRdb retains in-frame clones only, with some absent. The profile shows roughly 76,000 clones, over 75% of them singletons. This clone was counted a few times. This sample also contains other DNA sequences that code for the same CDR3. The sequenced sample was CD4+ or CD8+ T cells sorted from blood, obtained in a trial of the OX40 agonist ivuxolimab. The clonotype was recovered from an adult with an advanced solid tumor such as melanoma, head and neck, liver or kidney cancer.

CDR3 protein: CASSPLRGDGTEAFF. The DNA of the CDR3 is TGTGCCAGCTCACCACTCCGAGGGGATGGCACTGAAGCTTTCTTT. The chain carries TRBV18 and TRBJ1-1, with D perhaps matching TRBD1 (5 bases). The germline CDR1 and CDR2 sequences are KGHSH and LQKENI. This CDR3 spans 15 amino acids. V was cut by 1 base and J by 4 bases, with 13 bases left in between. Combining the CDR3 with reference TRBV18 and TRBJ1-1 gives the whole variable domain NAGVMQNPRHLVRRRGQEARLRCSPMKGHSHVYWYRQLPEEGLKFMVYLQKENIIDESGMPKERFSAEFPKEGPSILRIQQVVRGDSAAYFCASSPLRGDGTEAFFGQGTRLTVV.